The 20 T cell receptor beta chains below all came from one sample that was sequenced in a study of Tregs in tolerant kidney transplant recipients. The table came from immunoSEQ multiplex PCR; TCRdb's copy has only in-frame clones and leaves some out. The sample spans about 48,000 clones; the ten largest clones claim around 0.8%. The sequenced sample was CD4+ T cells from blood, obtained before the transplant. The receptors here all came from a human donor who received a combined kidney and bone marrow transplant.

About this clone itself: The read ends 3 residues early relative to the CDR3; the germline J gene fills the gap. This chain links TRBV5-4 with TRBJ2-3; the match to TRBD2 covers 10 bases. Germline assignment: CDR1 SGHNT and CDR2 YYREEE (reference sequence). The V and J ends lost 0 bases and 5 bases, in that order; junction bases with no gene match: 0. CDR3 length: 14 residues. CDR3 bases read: TGTGCCAGCAGCTTGGGACTAGCGGGAGATACG. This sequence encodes CASSLGLAGDT. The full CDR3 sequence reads CASSLGLAGDTQYF.

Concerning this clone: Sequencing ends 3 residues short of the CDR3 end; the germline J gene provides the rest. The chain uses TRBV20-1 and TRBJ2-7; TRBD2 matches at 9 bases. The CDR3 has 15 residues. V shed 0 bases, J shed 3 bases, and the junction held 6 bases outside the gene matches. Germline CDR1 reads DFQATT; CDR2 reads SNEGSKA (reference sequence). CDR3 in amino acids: CSARDSGGRVYEQYF. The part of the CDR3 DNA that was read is TGCAGTGCTAGAGATTCGGGCGGGAGGGTCTACGAG.

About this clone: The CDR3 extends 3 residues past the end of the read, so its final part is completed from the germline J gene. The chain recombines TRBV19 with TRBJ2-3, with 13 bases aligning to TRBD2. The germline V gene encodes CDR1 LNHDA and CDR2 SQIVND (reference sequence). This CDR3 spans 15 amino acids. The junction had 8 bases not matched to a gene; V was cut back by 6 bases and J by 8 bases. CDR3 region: CASSFGLAGVSTQYF. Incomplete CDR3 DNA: TGTGCCAGTAGCTTCGGACTAGCGGGAGTAAGTACG.

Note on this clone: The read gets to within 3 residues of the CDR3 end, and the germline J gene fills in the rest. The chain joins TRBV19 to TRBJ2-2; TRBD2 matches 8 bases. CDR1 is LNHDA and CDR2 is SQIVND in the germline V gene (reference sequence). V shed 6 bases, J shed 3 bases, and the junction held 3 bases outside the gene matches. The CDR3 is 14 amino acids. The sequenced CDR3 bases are TGTGCCAGTAGGGAGCGGGGGCACACCGGGGAG. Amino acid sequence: CASRERGHTGE. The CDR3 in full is CASRERGHTGELFF.

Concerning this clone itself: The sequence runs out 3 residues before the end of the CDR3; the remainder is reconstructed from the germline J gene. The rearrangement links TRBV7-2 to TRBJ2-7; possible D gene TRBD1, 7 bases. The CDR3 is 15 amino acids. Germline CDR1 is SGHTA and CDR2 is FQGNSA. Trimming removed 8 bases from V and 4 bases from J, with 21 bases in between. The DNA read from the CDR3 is TGTGCCAGCTCTTATTTCGCGGGACAGATTTACGAG. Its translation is CASSYFAGQIYE. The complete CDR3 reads CASSYFAGQIYEQYF.

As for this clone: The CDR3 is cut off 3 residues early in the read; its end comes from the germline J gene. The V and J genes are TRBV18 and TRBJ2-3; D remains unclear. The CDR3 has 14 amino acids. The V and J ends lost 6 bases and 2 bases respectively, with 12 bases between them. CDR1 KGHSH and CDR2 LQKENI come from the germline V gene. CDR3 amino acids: CASSPNPYTDTQYF. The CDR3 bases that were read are TGTGCCAGCTCTCCGAACCCCTACACAGATACG.

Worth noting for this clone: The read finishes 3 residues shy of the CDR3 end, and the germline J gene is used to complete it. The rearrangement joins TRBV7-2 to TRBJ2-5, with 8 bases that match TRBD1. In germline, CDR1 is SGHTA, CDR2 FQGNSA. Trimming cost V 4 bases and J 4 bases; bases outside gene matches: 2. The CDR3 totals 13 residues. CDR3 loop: CASSSDRGETQYF. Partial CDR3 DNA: TGTGCCAGCAGCTCAGACAGGGGAGAGACC. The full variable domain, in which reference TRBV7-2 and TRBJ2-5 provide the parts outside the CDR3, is GAGVSQSPSNKVTEKGKDVELRCDPISGHTALYWYRQSLGQGLEFLIYFQGNSAPDKSGLPSDRFSAERTGGSVSTLTIQRTQQEDSAVYLCASSSDRGETQYFGPGTRLLVL.

The part of the CDR3 DNA that was read is TGCAGTGCTAGAAGAGCGGGAGGGCCAGCAGATACG. It translates to CSARRAGGPADT. The CDR3 in full is CSARRAGGPADTQYF. The rearrangement links TRBV20-1 to TRBJ2-3, with TRBD2 matching 10 bases. Coverage ceases 3 residues before the CDR3 finishes, and the germline J gene fills in the end. V shed 2 bases, J shed 4 bases, and the junction held 6 bases outside the gene matches. Germline values: CDR1 DFQATT, CDR2 SNEGSKA (reference sequence). CDR3 length: 15 residues.

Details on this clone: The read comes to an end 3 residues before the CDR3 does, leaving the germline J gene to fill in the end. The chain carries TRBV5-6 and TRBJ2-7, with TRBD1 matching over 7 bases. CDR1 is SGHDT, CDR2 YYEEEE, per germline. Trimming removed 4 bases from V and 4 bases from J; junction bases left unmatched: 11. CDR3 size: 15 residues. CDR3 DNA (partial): TGTGCCAGCAGCAGCAAGTCGGCAGGGGGTTACGAG. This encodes CASSSKSAGGYE. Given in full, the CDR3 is CASSSKSAGGYEQYF. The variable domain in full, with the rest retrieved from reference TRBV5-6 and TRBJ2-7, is DAGVTQSPTHLIKTRGQQVTLRCSPKSGHDTVSWYQQALGQGPQFIFQYYEEEERQRGNFPDRFSGHQFPNYSSELNVNALLLGDSALYLCASSSKSAGGYEQYFGPGTRLTVT.

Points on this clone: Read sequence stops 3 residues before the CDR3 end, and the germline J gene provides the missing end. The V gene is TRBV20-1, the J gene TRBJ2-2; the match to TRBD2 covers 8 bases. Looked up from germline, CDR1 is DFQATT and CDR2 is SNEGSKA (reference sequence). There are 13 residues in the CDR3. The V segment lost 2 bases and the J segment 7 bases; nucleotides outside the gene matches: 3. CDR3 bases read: TGCAGTGCTAGACGGCTAGCGGGCGGGGAG. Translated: CSARRLAGGE. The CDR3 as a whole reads CSARRLAGGELFF.

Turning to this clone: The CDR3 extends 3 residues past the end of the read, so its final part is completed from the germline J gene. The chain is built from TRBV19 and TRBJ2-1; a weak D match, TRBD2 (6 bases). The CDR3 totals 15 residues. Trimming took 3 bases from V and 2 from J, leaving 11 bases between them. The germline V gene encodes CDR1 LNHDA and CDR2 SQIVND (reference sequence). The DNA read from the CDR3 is TGTGCCAGTAGTATGCGGGGAGCGGCCTACAATGAG. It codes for CASSMRGAAYNE. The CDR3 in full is CASSMRGAAYNEQFF.

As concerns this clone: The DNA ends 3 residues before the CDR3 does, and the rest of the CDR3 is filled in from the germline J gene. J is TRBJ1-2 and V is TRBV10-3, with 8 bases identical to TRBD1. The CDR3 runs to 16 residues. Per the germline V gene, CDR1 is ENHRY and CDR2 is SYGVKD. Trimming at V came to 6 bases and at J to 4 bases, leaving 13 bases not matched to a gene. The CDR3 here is CAIRNSGTGGLYGYTF. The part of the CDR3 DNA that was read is TGTGCCATCAGGAATTCCGGGACAGGAGGCCTCTATGGC.

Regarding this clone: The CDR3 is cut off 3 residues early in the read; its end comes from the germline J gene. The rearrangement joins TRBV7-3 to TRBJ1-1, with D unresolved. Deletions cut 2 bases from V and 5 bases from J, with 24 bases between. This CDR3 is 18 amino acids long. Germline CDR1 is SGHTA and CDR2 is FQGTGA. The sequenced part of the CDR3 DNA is TGTGCCAGCAGCTTACTACCCCCTCCCCTAACCCGAACGACTGAA. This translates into CASSLLPPPLTRTTE. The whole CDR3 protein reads CASSLLPPPLTRTTEAFF.

Incomplete CDR3 DNA: TGTGCCAGCAGCCCCGTTGGGGGGGGAGTGCTAGAA. Encoded protein: CASSPVGGGVLE. From start to end, the CDR3 is CASSPVGGGVLEAFF. The V gene is TRBV7-9, the J gene TRBJ1-1; tentative D call: TRBD1 (5 bases). The read stops 3 residues short of the end of the CDR3; the missing end is completed from the germline J gene. The CDR3 is 15 amino acids. CDR1 is SEHNR, CDR2 FQNEAQ, per germline (reference sequence). Filled out from reference TRBV7-9 and TRBJ1-1, the complete variable domain reads DTGVSQNPRHKITKRGQNVTFRCDPISEHNRLYWYRQTLGQGPEFLTYFQNEAQLEKSRLLSDRFSAERPKGSFSTLEIQRTEQGDSAMYLCASSPVGGGVLEAFFGQGTRLTVV.

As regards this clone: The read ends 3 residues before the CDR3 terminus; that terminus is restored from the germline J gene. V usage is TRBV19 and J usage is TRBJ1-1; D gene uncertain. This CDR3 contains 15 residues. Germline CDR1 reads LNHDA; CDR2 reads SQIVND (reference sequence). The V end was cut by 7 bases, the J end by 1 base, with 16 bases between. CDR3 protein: CASKKEGLKNTEAFF. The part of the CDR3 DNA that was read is TGTGCCAGTAAAAAGGAGGGTCTGAAGAACACTGAA.

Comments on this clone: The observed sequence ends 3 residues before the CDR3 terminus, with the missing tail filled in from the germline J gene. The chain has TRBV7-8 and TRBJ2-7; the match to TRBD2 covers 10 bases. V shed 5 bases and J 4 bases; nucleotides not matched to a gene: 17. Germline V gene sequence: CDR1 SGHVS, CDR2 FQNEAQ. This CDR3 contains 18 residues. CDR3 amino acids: CASSPQPRGASGSYEQYF. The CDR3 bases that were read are TGTGCCAGCAGCCCCCAACCTAGGGGGGCTAGCGGGAGTTACGAG.

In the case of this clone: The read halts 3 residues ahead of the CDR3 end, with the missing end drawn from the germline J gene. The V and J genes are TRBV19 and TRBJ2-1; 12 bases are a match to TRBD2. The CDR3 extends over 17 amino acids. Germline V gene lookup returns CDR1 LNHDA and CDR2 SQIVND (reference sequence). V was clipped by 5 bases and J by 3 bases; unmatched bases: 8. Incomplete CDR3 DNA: TGTGCCAGTAGTGGACGGACTAGCGGGAATAACTACAATGAG. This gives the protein CASSGRTSGNNYNE. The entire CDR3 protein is CASSGRTSGNNYNEQFF.

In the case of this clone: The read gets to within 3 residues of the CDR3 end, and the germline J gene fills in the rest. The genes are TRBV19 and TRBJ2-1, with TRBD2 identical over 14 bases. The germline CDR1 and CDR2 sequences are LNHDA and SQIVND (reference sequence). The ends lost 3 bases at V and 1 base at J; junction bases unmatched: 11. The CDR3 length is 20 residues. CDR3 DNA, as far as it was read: TGTGCCAGTAGTATTGTTTTTAGTGGGACTAGCGGGAGTTCCTACAATGAG. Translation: CASSIVFSGTSGSSYNE. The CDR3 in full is CASSIVFSGTSGSSYNEQFF.

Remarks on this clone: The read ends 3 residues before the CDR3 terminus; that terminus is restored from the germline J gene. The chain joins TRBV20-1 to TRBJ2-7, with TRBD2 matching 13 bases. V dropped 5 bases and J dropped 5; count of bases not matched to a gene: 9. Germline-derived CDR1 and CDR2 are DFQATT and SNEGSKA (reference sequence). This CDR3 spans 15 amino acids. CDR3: CSAPPTSGRVHEQYF. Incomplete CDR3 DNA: TGCAGTGCTCCCCCTACTAGCGGGAGGGTCCACGAG.

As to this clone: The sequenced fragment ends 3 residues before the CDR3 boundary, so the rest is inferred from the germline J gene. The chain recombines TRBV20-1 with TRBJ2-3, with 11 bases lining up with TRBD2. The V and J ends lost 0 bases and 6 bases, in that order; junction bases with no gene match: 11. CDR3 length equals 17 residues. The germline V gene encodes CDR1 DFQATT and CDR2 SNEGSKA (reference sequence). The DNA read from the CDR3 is TGCAGTGCTAGAGATCGGTTACTAGCGGGAGTAAGCGATACG. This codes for CSARDRLLAGVSDT. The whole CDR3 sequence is CSARDRLLAGVSDTQYF.